Sequencing of this T cell receptor (beta chain) was carried out in a study of blood T cell repertoires in COVID-19. Study overall: The United States, Italy and Spain supplied acute and convalescent COVID-19 samples.

V shed 2 bases and J shed 5 bases, with 5 bases lying between them. Germline-derived CDR1 and CDR2 are ENHRY and SYGVKD. The CDR3 consists of 12 residues. As originally analysed: Amplification of reference gene primers provided the estimated nucleated cell counts. This table comes from immunoSEQ multiplex PCR, and its TCRdb copy is limited to in-frame clones, with some not included. That table is the source of V, J and clone size, and D and trimming were worked out from the DNA. The data show hundreds of thousands of clones, about 87% seen once. Cohorts were assigned according to the clinical history that participants reported. Donors in Cohort 3 who had recovered were those with two negative PCRs, healthcare professional clearance, or resolution of their symptoms.

Material: PBMCs or T cells enriched from blood (not recorded which). The clonotype comes from a young woman who had recovered from COVID-19. V usage is TRBV10-3 and J usage is TRBJ2-3; unclear D gene. Here the CDR3 DNA reads TGTGCCATCAGTGAGAACAAAGATACGCAGTATTTT. This gives the protein CAISENKDTQYF.